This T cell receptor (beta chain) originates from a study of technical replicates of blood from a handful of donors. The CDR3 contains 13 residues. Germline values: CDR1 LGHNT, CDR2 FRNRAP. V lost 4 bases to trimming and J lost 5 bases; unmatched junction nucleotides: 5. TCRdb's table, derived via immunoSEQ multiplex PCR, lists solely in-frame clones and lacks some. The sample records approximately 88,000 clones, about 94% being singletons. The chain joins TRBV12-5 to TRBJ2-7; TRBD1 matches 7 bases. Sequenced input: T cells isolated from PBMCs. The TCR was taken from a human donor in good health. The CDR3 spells CASGSTGVHEQYF. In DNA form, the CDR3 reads TGTGCTAGTGGTTCCACAGGGGTCCACGAGCAGTACTTC.